In this sample, the clone carrying this T cell receptor (beta chain) turned up many times. Localized lung adenocarcinoma, a non-small cell lung cancer, affected the donors. The sample belongs to a study of CD4 and CD8 cells across lung adenocarcinoma regions. The CDR3 has 12 amino acids. Germline V gene sequence: CDR1 MNHEY, CDR2 SMNVEV (reference sequence). Trimming stripped 5 bases from V and 7 bases from J, with 11 bases between. A single record per CDR3 protein comes from TCRdb applying MiXCR to the PCR reads. The sample carries approximately 20,000 distinct CDR3 sequences, roughly 50% recorded once.

The clonotype was recovered from a male donor with lung adenocarcinoma. The CD4 and CD8 labels of this study may be unreliable. The material sequenced was CD4+ T cells from the margin of a lung tumor. V gene TRBV27 combines with J gene TRBJ2-5; possible D gene TRBD2, 5 bases. The CDR3: CASSGAAGTQYF. CDR3 nucleotide sequence: TGTGCCAGCAGTGGTGCTGCGGGGACCCAGTACTTC.